Shown below are 20 T cell receptor beta chains from a single sample sequenced in a study of monozygotic twins with inflammatory bowel disease. One entry per CDR3 protein, without DNA, is what TCRdb gives after re-calling the 5' RACE reads. The repertoire table contains roughly 300,000 distinct CDR3 sequences. Sequencing input: blood. The source is a human donor with ulcerative colitis or Crohn's disease, or a healthy co-twin of an affected twin (not recorded which).

This chain connects TRBV5-1 to TRBJ2-6; TCRdb gives TRBD1 as the D gene, but with no DNA this cannot be confirmed. The length of the CDR3 is 19 residues. Per germline, CDR1 SGHRS and CDR2 YFSETQ. CDR3 sequence reads: CASSLEPGRRWSGANVLTF.

Here the CDR3 reads CASRYRVTEAFF. The chain carries TRBV7-9 and TRBJ1-1. CDR1 is SEHNR and CDR2 is FQNEAQ in the germline V gene (reference sequence). This CDR3 has 12 amino acids.

The chain employs TRBV4-2 and TRBJ2-1; TCRdb returns TRBD2, unconfirmable since there is no DNA. Germline assignment: CDR1 LGHNA and CDR2 YNFKEQ. This CDR3 is built from 17 residues. CDR3 loop: CASSPAASGRTYNEQFF.

The chain uses TRBV18 and TRBJ2-5; TCRdb gives TRBD2 as the D gene, but with no DNA this cannot be confirmed. Germline V gene sequence: CDR1 KGHSH, CDR2 LQKENI. The CDR3 totals 16 residues. The CDR3 here is CASSPNLGLAGETQYF.

The V gene is TRBV6-5, the J gene TRBJ1-5. Germline-derived CDR1 and CDR2 are MNHEY and SVGAGI. There are 13 residues in the CDR3. The CDR3: CASSYDGNQPQHF.

The chain uses TRBV7-2 and TRBJ2-5; the TCRdb call, TRBD2, lacks DNA for checking. Germline loops: CDR1 SGHTA, CDR2 FQGNSA. The length of the CDR3 is 13 residues. This chain's CDR3 is CASSPGLAATQYF.

The genes are TRBV28 and TRBJ1-2; TCRdb's assignment of TRBD1 cannot be checked, as there is no DNA. The CDR3 sequence is 13 residues long. Germline V gene data show CDR1 as MDHEN and CDR2 as SYDVKM. The chain's CDR3 is CASSGGQLLGYTF.

This chain links TRBV20-1 with TRBJ2-5; TCRdb gives TRBD2 as the D gene, but with no DNA this cannot be confirmed. CDR3 length: 15 amino acids. CDR1 and CDR2 from the germline V gene are DFQATT and SNEGSKA (reference sequence). Here the CDR3 reads CSATGTSGDQETQYF.

The chain recombines TRBV5-1 with TRBJ1-1; TCRdb gives TRBD1 as the D gene, but with no DNA this cannot be confirmed. Germline lookup yields CDR1 SGHRS and CDR2 YFSETQ. The CDR3 consists of 14 residues. CDR3 in amino acids: CASAAGALGTEAFF.

CDR3 sequence reads: CASSFHSQGPETQYF. The J gene is TRBJ2-5, the V gene TRBV5-4. The germline V gene encodes CDR1 SGHNT and CDR2 YYREEE (reference sequence). The CDR3 is made up of 15 amino acids.

The chain has TRBV10-2 and TRBJ1-2; the TRBD1 assignment by TCRdb is unverifiable without DNA. CDR3 size: 18 residues. Looked up from germline, CDR1 is WSHSY and CDR2 is SAAADI. The CDR3 here is CASSVTRSGQAKNYGYTF.

This chain joins TRBV28 and TRBJ1-5; TCRdb indicates TRBD1, and absent DNA this call remains unverified. There are 16 residues in the CDR3. Germline V gene sequence: CDR1 MDHEN, CDR2 SYDVKM. The CDR3 spells CASSWDGQGYIQPQHF.

J is TRBJ2-2 and V is TRBV4-3; TCRdb's D call, TRBD1, is unchecked because there is no DNA. Germline assignment: CDR1 LGHNA and CDR2 YSLEER. CDR3 size: 15 residues. This CDR3 reads CASSHPGGNTGELFF.

This chain joins TRBV5-1 and TRBJ2-7; TCRdb's D gene call, TRBD2, goes unchecked for lack of DNA. The germline CDR1 and CDR2 sequences are SGHRS and YFSETQ. The CDR3 spans 18 residues. The chain's CDR3 is CASNLGLAGRKRAYEQYF.

The V call is TRBV20-1, the J call TRBJ2-7; TCRdb's D call, TRBD2, is unchecked because there is no DNA. Germline V gene data show CDR1 as DFQATT and CDR2 as SNEGSKA (reference sequence). The CDR3 is 14 residues long. Here the CDR3 reads CSARVGSGSYEQYF.

This chain connects TRBV19 to TRBJ2-2; as DNA is missing, the TRBD1 call by TCRdb cannot be tested. Germline lookup yields CDR1 LNHDA and CDR2 SQIVND (reference sequence). CDR3 length: 15 residues. The CDR3 spells CASRERDRGTGELFF.

The gene calls are TRBV10-2 and TRBJ2-2; TCRdb proposes TRBD2, but this gene call is untestable without DNA. Germline assignment: CDR1 WSHSY and CDR2 SAAADI. CDR3 length: 13 amino acids. The CDR3 here is CAIGTRETGELFF.

V is TRBV6-2 or TRBV6-3 and J is TRBJ2-7. The CDR3 extends over 13 amino acids. The V gene's germline CDR1 is MNHEY and CDR2 SVGEGT. The CDR3 loop is CASRLDGVYEQYF.

The chain combines TRBV7-2 with TRBJ1-6; TCRdb calls TRBD1, which cannot be checked without DNA. This CDR3 comprises 15 residues. The germline V gene encodes CDR1 SGHTA and CDR2 FQGNSA. This CDR3 reads CASSYTRTGNSPLHF.

The chain carries TRBV27 and TRBJ1-6. CDR1 is MNHEY and CDR2 is SMNVEV in the germline V gene (reference sequence). There are 16 residues in the CDR3. The CDR3 reads CASSWDFSGYNSPLHF.